The sequence of this TCR beta chain was determined in a study of blood T cells in healthy people across ages. Study background: Per two T cells, template switching captured roughly one barcoded beta molecule.

Comment on this clonotype: Its antigen is not identified.

Study results and limitations: Higher naive T cell percentage went strongly together with higher TCR beta diversity.

V gave up 6 bases and J gave up 3 bases, with 15 bases separating them. The CDR3 spans 15 residues. Alongside a J-beta primer mix, a sample-barcoded 5' primer served in a second PCR lasting about 7 to 12 cycles. TCRdb re-called the 5' RACE reads through MiXCR, storing one row per CDR3 protein. Counted here are roughly 800,000 distinct CDR3 sequences, roughly 64% occurring once; the ten biggest clones make up 20% to 25%. Material for sequencing was blood. The sequence was obtained from a man aged 25-45 years in good health. V is TRBV12-3 or TRBV12-4 and J is TRBJ2-1; no reliable D call. In nucleotides, the CDR3 is TGTGCCAGCAGCCGCATAGGGCCAAACTACAATGAGCAGTTCTTC. Residues: CASSRIGPNYNEQFF.